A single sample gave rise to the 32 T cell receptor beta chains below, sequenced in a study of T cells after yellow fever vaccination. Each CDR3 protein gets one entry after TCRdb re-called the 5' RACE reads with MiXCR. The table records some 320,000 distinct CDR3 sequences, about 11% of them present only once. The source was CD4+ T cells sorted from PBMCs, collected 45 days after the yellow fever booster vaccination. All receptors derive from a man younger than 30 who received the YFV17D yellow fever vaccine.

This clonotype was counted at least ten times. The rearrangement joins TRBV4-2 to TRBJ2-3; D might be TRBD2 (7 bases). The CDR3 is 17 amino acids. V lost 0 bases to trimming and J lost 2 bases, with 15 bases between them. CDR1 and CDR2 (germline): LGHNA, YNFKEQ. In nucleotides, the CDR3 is TGTGCCAGCAGCCAAGAAAAGGGGGGGGGCCTCACAGATACGCAGTATTTT. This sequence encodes CASSQEKGGGLTDTQYF.

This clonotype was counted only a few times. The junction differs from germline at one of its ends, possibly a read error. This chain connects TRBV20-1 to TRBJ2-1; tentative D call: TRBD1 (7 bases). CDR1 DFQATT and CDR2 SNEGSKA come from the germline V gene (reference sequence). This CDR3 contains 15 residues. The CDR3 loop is CSASPSRGAYYEQFF. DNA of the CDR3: TGCAGTGCTAGCCCCTCCAGGGGGGCCTACTATGAGCAGTTCTTC.

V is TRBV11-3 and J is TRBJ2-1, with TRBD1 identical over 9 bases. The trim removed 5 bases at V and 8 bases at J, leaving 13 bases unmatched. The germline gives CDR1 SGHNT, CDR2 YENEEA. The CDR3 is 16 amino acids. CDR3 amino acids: CASSQSGQGHTDEQFF. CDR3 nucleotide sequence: TGTGCCAGCAGCCAGTCCGGACAGGGGCACACGGATGAGCAGTTCTTC. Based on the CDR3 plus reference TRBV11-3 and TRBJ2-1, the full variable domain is EAGVVQSPRYKIIEKKQPVAFWCNPISGHNTLYWYLQNLGQGPELLIRYENEEAVDDSQLPKDRFSAERLKGVDSTLKIQPAELGDSAVYLCASSQSGQGHTDEQFFGPGTRLTVL.

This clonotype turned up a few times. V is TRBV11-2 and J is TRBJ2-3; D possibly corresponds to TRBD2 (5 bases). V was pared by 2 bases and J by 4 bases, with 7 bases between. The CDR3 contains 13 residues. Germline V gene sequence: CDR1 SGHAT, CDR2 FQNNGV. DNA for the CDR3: TGTGCCAGCAGCTTACTAGCATCAGATACGCAGTATTTT. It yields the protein CASSLLASDTQYF.

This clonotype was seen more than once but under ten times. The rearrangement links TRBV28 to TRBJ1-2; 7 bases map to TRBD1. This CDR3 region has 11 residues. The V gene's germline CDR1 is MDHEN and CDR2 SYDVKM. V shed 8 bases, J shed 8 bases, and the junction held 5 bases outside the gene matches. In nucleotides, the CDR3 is TGTGCCAGCGGGACAGTGGGCGGCTACACCTTC. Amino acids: CASGTVGGYTF.

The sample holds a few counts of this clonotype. The CDR3 region has the DNA TGCAGTGGCGCCCGGGGGCCGAGCACAGATACGCAGTATTTT. Amino acids: CSGARGPSTDTQYF. The chain recombines TRBV20-1 with TRBJ2-3, with D tentatively TRBD1 or TRBD2 (6 bases each). V lost 7 bases to trimming and J lost 0 bases, with 14 bases between them. This CDR3 has 14 amino acids. The V gene's germline CDR1 is DFQATT and CDR2 SNEGSKA (reference sequence).

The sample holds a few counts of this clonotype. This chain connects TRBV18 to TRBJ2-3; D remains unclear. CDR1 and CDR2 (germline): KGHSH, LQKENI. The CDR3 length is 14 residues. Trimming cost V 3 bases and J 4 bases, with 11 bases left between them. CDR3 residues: CASSPDRSSDTQYF. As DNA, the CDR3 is TGTGCCAGCTCACCGGACCGGTCGTCAGATACGCAGTATTTT.

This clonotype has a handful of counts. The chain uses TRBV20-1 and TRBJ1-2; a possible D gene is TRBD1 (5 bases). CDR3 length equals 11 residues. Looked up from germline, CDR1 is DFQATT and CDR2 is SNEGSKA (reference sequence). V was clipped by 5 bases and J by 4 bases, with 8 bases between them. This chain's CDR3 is CSASRGYGYTF. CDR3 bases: TGCAGTGCTTCGAGGGGCTATGGCTACACCTTC.

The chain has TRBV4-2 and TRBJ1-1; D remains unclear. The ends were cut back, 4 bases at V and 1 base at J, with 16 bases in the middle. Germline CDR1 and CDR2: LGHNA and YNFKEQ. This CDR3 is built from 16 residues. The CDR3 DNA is TGTGCCAGCAGCCTCGGAGGTGCGCAGACGAACACTGAAGCTTTCTTT. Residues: CASSLGGAQTNTEAFF.

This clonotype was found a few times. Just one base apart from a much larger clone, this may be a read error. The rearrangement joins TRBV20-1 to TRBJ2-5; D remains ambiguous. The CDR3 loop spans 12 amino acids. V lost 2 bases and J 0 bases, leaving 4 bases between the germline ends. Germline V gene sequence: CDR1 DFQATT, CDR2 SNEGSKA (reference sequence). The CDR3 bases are TGCAGTGCTAGAAAGTACCAAGAGACCCAGTACTTC. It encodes CSARKYQETQYF.

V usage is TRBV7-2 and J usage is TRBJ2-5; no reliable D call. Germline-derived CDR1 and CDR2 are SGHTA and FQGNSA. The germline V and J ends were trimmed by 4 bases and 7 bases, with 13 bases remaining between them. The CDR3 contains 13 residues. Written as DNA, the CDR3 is TGTGCCAGCAGCTCCGGCCCCTCCGGGACCCAGTACTTC. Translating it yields CASSSGPSGTQYF.

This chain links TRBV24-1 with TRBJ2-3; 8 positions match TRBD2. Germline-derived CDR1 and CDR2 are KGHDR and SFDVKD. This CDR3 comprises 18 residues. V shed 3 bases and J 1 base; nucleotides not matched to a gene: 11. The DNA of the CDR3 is TGTGCCACCAGTGATCCAACGCCGGGGGGGTCTGGCACAGATACGCAGTATTTT. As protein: CATSDPTPGGSGTDTQYF.

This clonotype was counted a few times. The CDR3 is CASSSSGLSPYGYTF. CDR3 coding DNA: TGTGCCAGCAGCTCCTCGGGGCTGTCACCCTATGGCTACACCTTC. This chain joins TRBV5-5 and TRBJ1-2; the D gene is possibly TRBD1 (5 bases). The CDR3 loop spans 15 amino acids. The V end lost 3 bases, the J end lost 4 bases, and 16 bases lay between the germline ends. From germline, CDR1 is SGHKS and CDR2 YYEKEE (reference sequence).

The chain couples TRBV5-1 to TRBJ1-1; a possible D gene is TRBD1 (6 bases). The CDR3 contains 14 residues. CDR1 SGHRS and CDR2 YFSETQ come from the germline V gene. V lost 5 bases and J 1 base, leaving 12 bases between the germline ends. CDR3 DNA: TGCGCCAGCAGTTCGGACAGCGGGAACACTGAAGCTTTCTTT. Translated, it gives CASSSDSGNTEAFF.

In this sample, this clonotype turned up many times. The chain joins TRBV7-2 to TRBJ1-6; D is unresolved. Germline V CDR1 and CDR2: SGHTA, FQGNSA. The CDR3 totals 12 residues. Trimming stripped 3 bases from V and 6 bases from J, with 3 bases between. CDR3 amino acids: CASSLVNSPLHF. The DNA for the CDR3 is TGTGCCAGCAGCTTGGTTAATTCACCCCTCCACTTT.

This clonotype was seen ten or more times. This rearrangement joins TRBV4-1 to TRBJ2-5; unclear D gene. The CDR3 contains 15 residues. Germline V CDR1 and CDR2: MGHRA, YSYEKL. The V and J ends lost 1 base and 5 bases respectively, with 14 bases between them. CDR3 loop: CASSQVFGLGETQYF. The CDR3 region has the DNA TGCGCCAGCAGCCAAGTATTCGGGCTAGGGGAGACCCAGTACTTC.

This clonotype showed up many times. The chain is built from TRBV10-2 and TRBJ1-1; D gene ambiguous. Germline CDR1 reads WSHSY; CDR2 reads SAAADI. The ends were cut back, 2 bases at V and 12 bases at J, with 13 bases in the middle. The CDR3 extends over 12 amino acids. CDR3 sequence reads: CASSEAQSMTFF. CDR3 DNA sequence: TGCGCCAGCAGTGAGGCCCAGAGTATGACTTTCTTT.

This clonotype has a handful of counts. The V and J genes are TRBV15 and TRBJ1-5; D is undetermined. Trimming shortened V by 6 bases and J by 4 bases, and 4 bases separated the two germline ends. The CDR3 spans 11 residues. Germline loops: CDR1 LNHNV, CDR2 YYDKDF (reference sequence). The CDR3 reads CATRINQPQHF. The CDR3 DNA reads TGTGCCACCAGGATTAATCAGCCCCAGCATTTT.

CDR3 nucleotides: TGCAGTGCCCCAGAGGGGCGGTTGCAAGAGACCCAGTACTTC. It translates to CSAPEGRLQETQYF. The chain employs TRBV20-1 and TRBJ2-5, with D tentatively TRBD1 or TRBD2 (5 bases each). CDR1 is DFQATT, CDR2 SNEGSKA, per germline (reference sequence). V was clipped by 6 bases and J by 2 bases, with 16 bases between them. The CDR3 length is 14 residues.

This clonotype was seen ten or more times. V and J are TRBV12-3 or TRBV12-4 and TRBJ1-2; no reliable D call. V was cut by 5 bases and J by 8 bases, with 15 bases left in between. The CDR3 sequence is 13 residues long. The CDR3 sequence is CASSLTGGDGYTF. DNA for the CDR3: TGTGCCAGCAGTCTGACGGGCGGAGACGGCTACACCTTC.

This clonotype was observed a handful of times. The CDR3 protein is CASSSQVGNTIYF. The CDR3 DNA reads TGTGCCAGCAGCTCCCAGGTCGGAAACACCATATATTTT. V gene TRBV11-2 combines with J gene TRBJ1-3; D gene ambiguous. The CDR3 length is 13 residues. The V and J ends lost 4 bases and 4 bases respectively, with 8 bases between them. Germline lookup yields CDR1 SGHAT and CDR2 FQNNGV.

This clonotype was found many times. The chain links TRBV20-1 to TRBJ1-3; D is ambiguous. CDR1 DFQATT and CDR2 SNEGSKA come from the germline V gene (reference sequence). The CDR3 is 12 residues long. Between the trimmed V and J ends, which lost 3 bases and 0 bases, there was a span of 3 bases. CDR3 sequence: CSARASGNTIYF. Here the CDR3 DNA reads TGCAGTGCTAGGGCCTCTGGAAACACCATATATTTT.

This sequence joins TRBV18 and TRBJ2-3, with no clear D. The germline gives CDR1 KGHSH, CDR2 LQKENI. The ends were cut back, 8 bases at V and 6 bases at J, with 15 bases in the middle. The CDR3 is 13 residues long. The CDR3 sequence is CASKWLPVDTQYF. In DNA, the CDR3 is TGTGCCAGCAAATGGCTCCCGGTGGATACGCAGTATTTT.

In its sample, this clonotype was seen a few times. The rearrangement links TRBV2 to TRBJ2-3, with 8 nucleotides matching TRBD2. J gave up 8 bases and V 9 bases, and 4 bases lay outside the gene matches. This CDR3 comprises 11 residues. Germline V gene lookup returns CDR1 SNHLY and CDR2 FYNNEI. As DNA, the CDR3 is TGTGCCAGGTCCGGACTAGCTACGCAGTATTTT. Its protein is CARSGLATQYF. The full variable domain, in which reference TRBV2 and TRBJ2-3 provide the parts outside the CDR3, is EPEVTQTPSHQVTQMGQEVILRCVPISNHLYFYWYRQILGQKVEFLVSFYNNEISEKSEIFDDQFSVERPDGSNFTLKIRSTKLEDSAMYFCARSGLATQYFGPGTRLTVL.

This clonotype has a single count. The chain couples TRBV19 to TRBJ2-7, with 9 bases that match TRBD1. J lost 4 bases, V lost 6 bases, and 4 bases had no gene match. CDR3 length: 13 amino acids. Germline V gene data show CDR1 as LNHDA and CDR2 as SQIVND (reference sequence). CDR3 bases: TGTGCCAGTAGCATGGACAGGGGATACGAGCAGTACTTC. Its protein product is CASSMDRGYEQYF.

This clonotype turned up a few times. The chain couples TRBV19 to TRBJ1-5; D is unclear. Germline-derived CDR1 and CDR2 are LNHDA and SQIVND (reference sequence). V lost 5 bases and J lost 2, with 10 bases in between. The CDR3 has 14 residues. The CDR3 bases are TGTGCCAGTAGTCGGCGGGATCGCAATCAGCCCCAGCATTTT. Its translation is CASSRRDRNQPQHF.

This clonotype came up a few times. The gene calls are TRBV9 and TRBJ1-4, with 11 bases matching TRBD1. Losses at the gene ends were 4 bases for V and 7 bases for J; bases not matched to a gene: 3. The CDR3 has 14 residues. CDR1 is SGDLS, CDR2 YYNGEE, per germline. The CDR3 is CASSTGTGGEKLFF. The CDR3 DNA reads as TGTGCCAGCAGCACCGGGACAGGGGGTGAAAAACTGTTTTTT.

The chain's CDR3 is CASSLTAGYGYTF. The CDR3 DNA is TGTGCCAGCAGCTTAACCGCGGGCTATGGCTACACCTTC. The gene calls are TRBV7-9 and TRBJ1-2; D ambiguous. This CDR3 region has 13 residues. CDR1 is SEHNR, CDR2 FQNEAQ, per germline (reference sequence). Trimming shortened V by 2 bases and J by 4 bases, and 8 bases separated the two germline ends.

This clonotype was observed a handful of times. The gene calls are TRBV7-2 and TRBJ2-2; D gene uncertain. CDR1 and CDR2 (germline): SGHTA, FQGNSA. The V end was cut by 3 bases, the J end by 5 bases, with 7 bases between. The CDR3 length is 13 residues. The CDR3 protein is CASSFQWTGELFF. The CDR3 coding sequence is TGTGCCAGCAGCTTTCAATGGACCGGGGAGCTGTTTTTT.

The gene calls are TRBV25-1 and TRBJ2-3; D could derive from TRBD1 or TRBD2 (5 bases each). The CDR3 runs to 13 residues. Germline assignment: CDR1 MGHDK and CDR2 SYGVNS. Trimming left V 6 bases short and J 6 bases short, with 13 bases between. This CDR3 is CASSPIGADTQYF. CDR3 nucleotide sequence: TGTGCCAGCAGCCCCATCGGGGCCGATACGCAGTATTTT.

CDR3 protein: CASSNPTGMGMNTEAFF. Here the CDR3 DNA reads TGTGCCAGCAGTAACCCAACAGGGATGGGGATGAACACTGAAGCTTTCTTT. The chain is built from TRBV6-2 or TRBV6-3 and TRBJ1-1, with D possibly TRBD1 on 6 matching bases. CDR3 size: 17 residues. Per germline, CDR1 MNHEY and CDR2 SVGEGT. V was pared by 5 bases and J by 0 bases, with 19 bases between.

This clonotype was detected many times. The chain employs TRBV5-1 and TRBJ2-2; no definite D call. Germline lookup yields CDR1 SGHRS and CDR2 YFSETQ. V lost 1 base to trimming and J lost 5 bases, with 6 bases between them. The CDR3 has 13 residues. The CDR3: CASSLTVTGELFF. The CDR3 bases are TGCGCCAGCAGCTTGACAGTAACCGGGGAGCTGTTTTTT.